This TCR beta chain was found in a study of cytomegalovirus exposure and HLA in healthy donors (dated by TCRdb to about 2017). With regard to the full study: According to an earlier analysis of 450 to 650 of the donors, 150 million to 200 million T cells yielded roughly 110 million unique TCR beta sequences and less than 300 Gb of sequence data. The number of typed donors differed by locus: about 620-640 for A, B, C, DRB1 and DQB1; 500 to 550 for DQA1; 600 to 610 for DPA1; and 450 to 480 for DPB1. Donor age, sex, ethnicity and CMV serostatus were collected together with the repertoire data. The study combined high-throughput TCR immunosequencing, statistical association of individual TCRs with disease status, and machine learning to predict cytomegalovirus infection status. All discovery cohort repertoires had been generated using a single sequencing platform. To study patterns of TCR occurrence, a later analysis re-analyzed previously published TCR beta repertoires from 650 to 750 donors and added high-resolution HLA genotyping. An early release that covered roughly 600 HLA-typed donors contained approximately 290 gigabases of sequencing data and tens of millions of unique TCR sequences. The study used immunosequencing to profile the T cell repertoires of approximately 630 subjects and linked those repertoires to cytomegalovirus serostatus. The study aimed to test whether cataloging public T cell receptors could reveal signatures of past pathogen exposure. Among some 410 genotyped donors of the cohort, an average of around 250,000 unique TCR beta nucleotide sequences was sequenced per donor, of which about 19% were non-productive. HLA typing covered class I and class II loci at four-digit resolution. Among the roughly 410 genotyped donors, roughly 80% belonged to the genetic ancestry cluster associated with self-reported Caucasian donors. To decide whether each TCR beta V gene segment behaved as functional or pseudogenic, an earlier analysis of fewer than 750 of the donors relied on high-throughput TCR beta sequencing. Genome-wide SNP genotypes for about 65% of the roughly 670 donors were used in a later genetic analysis, which treated that subset as a discovery cohort. A separate validation cohort of roughly 130 different subjects was used in addition to the 666-subject first cohort. In the later analysis, no new phenotypic data were used to find candidate immune exposures; instead, reliance was placed on TCR beta sequences and their occurrence across donors. About five DR-DQ haplotypes were handled as single units for association and clustering, since linkage in the cohort was strong. Results the study describes overall, beyond this receptor: Because HLA typing was missing for some donors at each locus, association tests included only the typed subset. Because counts were too low, under 20 rarely observed V segments, including chromosome 9 orphons, were left out of the earlier analysis of several hundred of the donors. In a later analysis, most CMV-associated TCR beta chains were found to appear HLA-restricted, with HLA associations seemingly driven largely by CMV exposure. Some IMGT-functional V segments, including TRBV6-2 and TRBV6-3, could not be told apart with the 87-base-pair reads, so those segments were excluded. A group of highly shared sequence variants was considered likely to be a technical artifact of the sequencing pipeline. The cohort was sequenced for TCR beta chains only, and without alpha or paired-chain data the features that could be detected were limited. The study gave a list of 150 to 200 TCR beta chains associated with cytomegalovirus. According to a later analysis, parvovirus B19, influenza, CMV and Epstein-Barr virus appeared linked to several top co-occurrence clusters. A later analysis associated approximately 17,000 TCR beta sequences with specific HLA alleles at a false discovery rate of 0.05. In an earlier analysis of roughly 500 of the donors, most TCR beta V segments appeared in productive rearrangements about 87% or about 30% of the time, broadly matching IMGT annotations. Assigning TCR associations to individual alleles was difficult when HLA alleles, especially DR and DQ, strongly co-occurred. In vitro tests confirmed that a few of the cytomegalovirus-associated TCR beta chains recognize cytomegalovirus antigens. It was suggested by the authors that the approach could potentially be generalized to other disease states and immunological phenotypes. Most TCR sequences were observed very rarely across donors, whereas some public TCRs were present in many individuals. In a later analysis, the rate of TCR association differed among HLA loci, with DRB1 alleles having the most associated TCRs and HLA-C alleles having the fewest. In a later analysis, HLA-associated TCR beta chains were found to be more clonally expanded and to have lower generation probabilities than equally common non-associated chains. According to a later genetic analysis, donors in an Asian-associated ancestry cluster had fewer N-insertions in productive TCRs than the approximately 650-donor mean. For the cohort, immune exposure information was limited to CMV serostatus. In a later genetic analysis, a missense DCLRE1C variant was associated with V-gene and J-gene trimming of TCR beta chains, and the association was replicated in an independent cohort. Roughly uniform sequencing depth across donors was assumed in presence/absence analyses, although this assumption may not hold. Linkage disequilibrium might explain the correlated functional status among segregating V segments, but an unknown experimental factor could not be excluded. A further reported finding was that TCR beta sequences accurately predicted the HLA-A and HLA-B alleles for most subjects in the first cohort. Cytomegalovirus status was reported to be diagnosed by the classifier with high specificity and sensitivity in both the original and validation cohorts.

The cohort consisted of 666 healthy bone marrow donors. Cohort members were all nominally healthy when sampled, although unrecorded immune exposures were likely present. The donor tested CMV seropositive, placing the donor among the 289 seropositive members of the cohort. Each donor provided a peripheral blood sample, and peripheral blood mononuclear cells were used for TCR beta sequencing. Genomic DNA was extracted from the blood cell samples with the Qiagen DNeasy Blood Extraction Kit. Library method: the immunoSEQ multiplex PCR assay. For the multiplex PCR, a mixture combining 60 forward primers for TCR Vbeta segments and 13 reverse primers for TCR Jbeta segments was used. The CDR3 region of rearranged TCR beta genes was amplified from genomic DNA with a multiplex PCR assay. The Illumina HiSeq System was used to sequence the amplified TCR beta libraries as 87-base-pair reads. In the authors' own workflow: In a later analysis, 70 million to 95 million unique TCR beta chains were counted across the approximately 640 repertoires, and roughly 10 million of these chains were shared by at least two donors. A nearest-neighbor algorithm error-corrected the raw reads and collapsed the reads into unique sequences, merging closely related sequences to remove PCR and sequencing errors. V, D and J gene segments were assigned by aligning CDR3 sequences to IMGT reference sequences. For a sequence to be retained, a match of at least six nucleotides to both a V gene segment and a J gene segment was required. A rearrangement counted as productive if the CDR3 had no stop codons and remained in frame with V and J, and every other rearrangement counted as non-productive. CDR3 was defined by IMGT convention, running from the second conserved V-encoded cysteine to the conserved J-encoded phenylalanine. Sequences without an unambiguous match to a single V gene segment were excluded from the earlier analysis of approximately 560 of the donors. In an earlier analysis of almost 600 of the donors, a V segment was called functional when productive rearrangements were above 56.7%, and segregating when the standard deviation between donors exceeded 5%. A statistical classification framework was built to diagnose cytomegalovirus status from the catalog of TCR beta chain sequences. V and J gene assignment, in a later analysis, came from comparing TCR nucleotide sequences with IMGT/GENE-DB human TR gene sequences. The TCRdist pipeline was used in a later analysis to assign CDR3 sequences and most-parsimonious VDJ recombination scenarios. A later analysis defined each TCR beta chain by its CDR3 amino acid sequence plus V-gene family, and excluded reads lacking a unique V-gene family. To address suspected cross-contamination and a sequencing artifact, a later analysis removed under 600 highly shared, low-generation-probability nucleotide sequences. In a later analysis, a clonal expansion index for each public chain was calculated from normalized within-repertoire ranks of inferred template counts. A later analysis computed generation probabilities with a VDJ recombination model fitted to out-of-frame rearrangements, and checked the results against IGoR. In a later analysis, TCR-TCR, TCR-HLA and TCR-CMV co-occurrence was scored with hypergeometric tests, and a repertoire-size bias correction was applied to TCR pairs. To estimate false discovery rates, a later analysis permuted the HLA or CMV assignments 20 times. A later analysis grouped co-occurring TCRs with DBSCAN, adding TCRdist sequence similarity when clustering within HLA-allele-positive subsets. For co-occurrence clustering, repertoires with fewer than 30,000 or more than 120,000 public chains were excluded, along with four to six repertoires with anomalous nucleotide sharing. Drawn from immuneACCESS, this table holds only the in-frame rearrangements with V and J called that TCRdb kept. Clones are partly lost; checked studies trace under half to an unresolved V gene and leave the rest unexplained. V and J calls and clone size are those listed in that table; D and trimming were worked out from the DNA. This sample comprises 130,000 or so clones, approximately 8.9% of them detected only once. The ten largest clones represent roughly 6.4% of the sample.

V lost 3 bases and J lost 0 bases; the stretch between them is 14 bases long. Based on the germline V gene (reference sequence), the CDR1 and CDR2 sequences are LNHDA and SQIVND. Including cysteine and phenylalanine, the CDR3 has 16 amino acids. Only CDR3 DNA is held: 48 bases, read in frame from base 1. About this clone: Its antigen is not yet known. Per-nucleotide qualities are absent, and no much larger clonotype sits a single base away.

The TCR comes from a woman aged 40 to 49 in good health and CMV-seropositive. The sequenced sample was PBMCs. The V gene is TRBV19 and the J gene is TRBJ2-5; 6 matching bases give a weak D call of TRBD2. The CDR3 reads CASSIIGGVDQETQYF. The DNA sequence is TGTGCCAGTAGTATCATCGGCGGGGTAGACCAAGAGACCCAGTACTTC.